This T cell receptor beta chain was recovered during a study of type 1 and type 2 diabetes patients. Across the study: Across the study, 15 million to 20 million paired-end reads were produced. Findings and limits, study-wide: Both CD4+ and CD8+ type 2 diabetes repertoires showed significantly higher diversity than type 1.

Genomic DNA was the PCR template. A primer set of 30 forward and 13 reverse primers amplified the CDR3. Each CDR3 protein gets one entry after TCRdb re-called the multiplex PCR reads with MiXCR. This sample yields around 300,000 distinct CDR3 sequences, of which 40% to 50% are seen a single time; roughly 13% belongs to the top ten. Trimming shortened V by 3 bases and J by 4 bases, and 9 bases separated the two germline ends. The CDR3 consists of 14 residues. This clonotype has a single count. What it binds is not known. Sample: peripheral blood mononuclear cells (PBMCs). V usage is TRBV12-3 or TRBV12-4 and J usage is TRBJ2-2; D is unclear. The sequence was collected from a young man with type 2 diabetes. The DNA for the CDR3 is TGTGCCAGCAGTTTCACCCGGGCCACCGGGGAGCTGTTTTTT. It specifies CASSFTRATGELFF.